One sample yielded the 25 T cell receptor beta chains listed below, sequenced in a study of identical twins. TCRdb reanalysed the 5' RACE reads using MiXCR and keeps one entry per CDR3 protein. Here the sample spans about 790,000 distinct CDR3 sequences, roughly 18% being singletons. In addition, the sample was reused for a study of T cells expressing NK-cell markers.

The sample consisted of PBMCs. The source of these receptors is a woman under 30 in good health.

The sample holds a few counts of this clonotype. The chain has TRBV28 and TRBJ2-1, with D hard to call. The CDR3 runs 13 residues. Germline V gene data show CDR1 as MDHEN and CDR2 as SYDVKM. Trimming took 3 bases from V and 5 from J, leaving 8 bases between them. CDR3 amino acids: CASSLPQDNEQFF. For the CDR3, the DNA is TGTGCCAGCAGTTTGCCGCAAGACAATGAGCAGTTCTTC.

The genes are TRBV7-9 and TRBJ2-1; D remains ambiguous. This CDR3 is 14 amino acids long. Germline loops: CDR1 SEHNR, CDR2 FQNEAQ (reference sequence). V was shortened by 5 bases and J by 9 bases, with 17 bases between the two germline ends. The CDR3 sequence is CASSPPTDLSEQFF. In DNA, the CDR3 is TGTGCCAGCAGCCCACCCACGGATTTGAGTGAGCAGTTCTTC.

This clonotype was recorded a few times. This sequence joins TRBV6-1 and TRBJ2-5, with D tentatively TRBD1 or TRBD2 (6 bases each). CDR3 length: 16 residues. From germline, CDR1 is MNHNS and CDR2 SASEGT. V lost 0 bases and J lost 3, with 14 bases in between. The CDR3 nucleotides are TGTGCCAGCAGTGAAGCGCAAATGGGGGGCAAAGAGACCCAGTACTTC. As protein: CASSEAQMGGKETQYF.

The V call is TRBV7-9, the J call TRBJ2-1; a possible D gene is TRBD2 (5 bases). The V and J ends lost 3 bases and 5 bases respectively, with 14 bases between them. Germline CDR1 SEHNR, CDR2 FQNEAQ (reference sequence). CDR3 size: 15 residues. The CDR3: CASSFTRATNNEQFF. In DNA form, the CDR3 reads TGTGCCAGCAGCTTTACTAGAGCAACGAACAATGAGCAGTTCTTC.

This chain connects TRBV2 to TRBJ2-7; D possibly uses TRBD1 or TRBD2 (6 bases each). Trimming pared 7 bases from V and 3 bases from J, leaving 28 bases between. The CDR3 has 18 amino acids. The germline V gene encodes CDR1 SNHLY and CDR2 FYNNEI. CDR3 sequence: CASTRIVGGGKENYEQYF. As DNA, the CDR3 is TGTGCCAGCACCCGCATTGTAGGGGGAGGTAAGGAGAACTACGAGCAGTACTTC.

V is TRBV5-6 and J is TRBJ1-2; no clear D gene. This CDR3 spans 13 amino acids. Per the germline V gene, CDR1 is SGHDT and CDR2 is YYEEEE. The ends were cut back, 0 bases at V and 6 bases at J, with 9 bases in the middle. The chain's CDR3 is CASSLETSNGYTF. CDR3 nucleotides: TGTGCCAGCAGCTTGGAGACTTCGAATGGCTACACCTTC. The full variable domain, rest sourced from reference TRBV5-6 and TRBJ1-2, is DAGVTQSPTHLIKTRGQQVTLRCSPKSGHDTVSWYQQALGQGPQFIFQYYEEEERQRGNFPDRFSGHQFPNYSSELNVNALLLGDSALYLCASSLETSNGYTFGSGTRLTVV.

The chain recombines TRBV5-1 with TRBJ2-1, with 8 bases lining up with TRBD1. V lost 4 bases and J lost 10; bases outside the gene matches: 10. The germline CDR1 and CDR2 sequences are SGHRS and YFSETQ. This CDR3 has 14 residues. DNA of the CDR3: TGCGCCAGCAGCGACCAACCTACAGGGGGGGAGCAGTTCTTC. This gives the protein CASSDQPTGGEQFF.

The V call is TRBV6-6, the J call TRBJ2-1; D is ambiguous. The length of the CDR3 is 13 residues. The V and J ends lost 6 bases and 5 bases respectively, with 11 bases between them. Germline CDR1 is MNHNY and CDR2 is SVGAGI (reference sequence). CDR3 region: CASRLDGHNEQFF. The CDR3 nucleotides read TGTGCCAGCAGACTCGACGGCCACAATGAGCAGTTCTTC.

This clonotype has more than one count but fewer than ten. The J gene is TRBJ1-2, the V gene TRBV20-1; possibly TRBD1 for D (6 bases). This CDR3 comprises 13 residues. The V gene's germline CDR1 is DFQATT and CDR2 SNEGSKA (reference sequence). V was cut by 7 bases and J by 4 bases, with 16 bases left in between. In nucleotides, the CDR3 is TGCAGTGTCCCGGCGGGGGCAGGCTATGGCTACACCTTC. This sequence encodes CSVPAGAGYGYTF.

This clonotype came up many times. In nucleotides, the CDR3 is TGTGCCAGCAACTCGCTGGGGGGAGAAAACACTGAAGCTTTCTTT. This translates into CASNSLGGENTEAFF. The gene calls are TRBV7-8 and TRBJ1-1; TRBD1 might be the D (5 bases). V dropped 7 bases and J dropped 2 bases, with 17 bases sitting between them. This CDR3 spans 15 amino acids. Germline CDR1 and CDR2: SGHVS and FQNEAQ.

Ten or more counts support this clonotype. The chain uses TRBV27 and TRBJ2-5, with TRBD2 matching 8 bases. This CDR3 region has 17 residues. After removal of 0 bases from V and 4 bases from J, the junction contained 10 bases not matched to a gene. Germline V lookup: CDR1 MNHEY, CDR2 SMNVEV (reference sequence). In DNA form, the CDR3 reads TGTGCCAGCAGTTTATCGGGGGGTCGGGAGGGCCGAGAGACCCAGTACTTC. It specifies CASSLSGGREGRETQYF.

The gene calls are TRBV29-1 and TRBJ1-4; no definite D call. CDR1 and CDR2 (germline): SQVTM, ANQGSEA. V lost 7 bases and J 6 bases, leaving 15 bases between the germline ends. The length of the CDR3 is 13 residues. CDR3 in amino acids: CSAQRPGDEKLFF. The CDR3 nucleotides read TGCAGCGCCCAACGTCCGGGTGATGAAAAACTGTTTTTT. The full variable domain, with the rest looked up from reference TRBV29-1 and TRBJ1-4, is SAVISQKPSRDICQRGTSLTIQCQVDSQVTMMFWYRQQPGQSLTLIATANQGSEATYESGFVIDKFPISRPNLTFSTLTVSNMSPEDSSIYLCSAQRPGDEKLFFGSGTQLSVL.

CDR3 in amino acids: CASSYWGRGYYEQYF. The CDR3 region has the DNA TGTGCCAGCAGTTACTGGGGACGGGGGTACTACGAGCAGTACTTC. The chain employs TRBV6-5 and TRBJ2-7, with a possible D match to TRBD2 (6 bases). The CDR3 totals 15 residues. Germline-derived CDR1 and CDR2 are MNHEY and SVGAGI. V was clipped by 1 base and J by 3 bases, with 13 bases between them.

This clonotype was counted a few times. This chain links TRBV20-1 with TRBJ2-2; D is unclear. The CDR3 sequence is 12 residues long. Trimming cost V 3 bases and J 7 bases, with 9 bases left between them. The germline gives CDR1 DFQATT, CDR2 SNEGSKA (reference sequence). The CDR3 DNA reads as TGCAGTGCTAGGGCCTTAGGCGGGGAGCTGTTTTTT. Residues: CSARALGGELFF.

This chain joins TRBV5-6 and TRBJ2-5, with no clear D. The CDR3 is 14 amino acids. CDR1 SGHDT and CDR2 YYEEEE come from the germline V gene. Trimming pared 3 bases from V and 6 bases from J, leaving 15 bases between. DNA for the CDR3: TGTGCCAGCAGCTACCACGGATTCGAGAAGACCCAGTACTTC. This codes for CASSYHGFEKTQYF.

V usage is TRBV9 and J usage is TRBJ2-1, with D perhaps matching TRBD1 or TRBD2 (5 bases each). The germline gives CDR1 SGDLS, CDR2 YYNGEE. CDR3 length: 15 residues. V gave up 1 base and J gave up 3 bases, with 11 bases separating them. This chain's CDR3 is CASSVLGDGYNEQFF. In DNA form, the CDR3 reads TGTGCCAGCAGCGTATTGGGGGACGGCTACAATGAGCAGTTCTTC.

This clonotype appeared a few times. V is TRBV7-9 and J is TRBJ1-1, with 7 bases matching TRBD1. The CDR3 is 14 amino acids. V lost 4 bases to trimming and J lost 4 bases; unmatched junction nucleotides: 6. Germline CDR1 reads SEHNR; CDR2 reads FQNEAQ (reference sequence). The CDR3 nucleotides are TGTGCCAGCAGCTATACAGGGGCGACCACTGAAGCTTTCTTT. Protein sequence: CASSYTGATTEAFF. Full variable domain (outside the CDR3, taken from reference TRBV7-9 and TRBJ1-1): DTGVSQNPRHKITKRGQNVTFRCDPISEHNRLYWYRQTLGQGPEFLTYFQNEAQLEKSRLLSDRFSAERPKGSFSTLEIQRTEQGDSAMYLCASSYTGATTEAFFGQGTRLTVV.

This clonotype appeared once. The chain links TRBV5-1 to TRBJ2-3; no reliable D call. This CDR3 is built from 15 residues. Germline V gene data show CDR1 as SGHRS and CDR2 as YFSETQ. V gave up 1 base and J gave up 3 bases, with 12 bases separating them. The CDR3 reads CASSLFSFETDTQYF. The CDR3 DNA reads TGCGCCAGCAGCTTGTTTAGCTTTGAAACAGATACGCAGTATTTT.

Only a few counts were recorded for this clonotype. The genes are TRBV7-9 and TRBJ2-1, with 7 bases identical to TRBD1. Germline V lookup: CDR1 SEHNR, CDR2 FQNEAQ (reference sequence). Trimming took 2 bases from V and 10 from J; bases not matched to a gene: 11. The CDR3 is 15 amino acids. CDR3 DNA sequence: TGTGCCAGCAGCTTACAAGGGACAGTGACCTTGGAGCAGTTCTTC. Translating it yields CASSLQGTVTLEQFF.

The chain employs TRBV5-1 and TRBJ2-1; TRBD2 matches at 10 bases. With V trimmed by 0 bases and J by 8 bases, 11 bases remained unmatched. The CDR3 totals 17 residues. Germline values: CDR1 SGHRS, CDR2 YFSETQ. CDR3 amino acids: CASSLGLAGAPWDEQFF. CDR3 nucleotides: TGCGCCAGCAGCTTGGGTCTAGCGGGGGCCCCCTGGGATGAGCAGTTCTTC.

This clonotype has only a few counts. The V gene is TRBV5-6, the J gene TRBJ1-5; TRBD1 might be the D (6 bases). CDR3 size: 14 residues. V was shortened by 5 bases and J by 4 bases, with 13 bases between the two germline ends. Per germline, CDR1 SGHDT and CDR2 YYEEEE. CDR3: CASSRDRTNQPQHF. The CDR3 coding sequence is TGTGCCAGCAGTCGTGACAGGACAAATCAGCCCCAGCATTTT.

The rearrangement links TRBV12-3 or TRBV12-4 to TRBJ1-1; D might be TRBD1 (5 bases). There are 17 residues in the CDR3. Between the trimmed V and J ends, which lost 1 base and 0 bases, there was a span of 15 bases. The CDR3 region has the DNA TGTGCCAGCAGTTTAGGGTATGGGGCCCGGATGAACACTGAAGCTTTCTTT. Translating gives CASSLGYGARMNTEAFF.

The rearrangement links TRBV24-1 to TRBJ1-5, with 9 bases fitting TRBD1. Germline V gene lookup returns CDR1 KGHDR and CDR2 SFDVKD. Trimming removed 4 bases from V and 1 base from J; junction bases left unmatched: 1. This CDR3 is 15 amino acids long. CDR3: CATSEGQGSNQPQHF. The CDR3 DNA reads TGTGCCACCAGTGAGGGACAGGGCAGCAATCAGCCCCAGCATTTT.

The CDR3 protein is CASSPSGVDEQFF. CDR3 DNA: TGTGCCAGCTCACCTAGCGGGGTGGATGAGCAGTTCTTC. V is TRBV18 and J is TRBJ2-1; 8 positions agree with TRBD2. Per the germline V gene, CDR1 is KGHSH and CDR2 is LQKENI. With 3 bases clipped from V and 8 bases from J, the junction kept 3 bases outside the gene matches. This CDR3 region has 13 residues.

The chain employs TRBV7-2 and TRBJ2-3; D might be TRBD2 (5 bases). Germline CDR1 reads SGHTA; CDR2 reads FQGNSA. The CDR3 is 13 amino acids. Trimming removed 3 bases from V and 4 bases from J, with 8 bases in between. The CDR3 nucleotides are TGTGCCAGCAGCTTTAAGGGAGCAGATACGCAGTATTTT. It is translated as CASSFKGADTQYF.